What follows are 14 T cell receptor beta chains derived from one specimen sequenced in a study of T cells in Graves' hyperthyroidism and ophthalmopathy. Amplification of TCR beta CDR3 regions was performed using RNA transcripts as template. HTBI primers were employed in a first-round RT-PCR of the TCR CDR3. TCRdb itself ran the multiplex PCR reads through MiXCR, one entry per CDR3 protein. Here the sample spans hundreds of thousands of distinct CDR3 sequences, roughly 50% being singletons. The sample was peripheral blood or thyroid tissue (not recorded which). All receptors come from a woman aged 18 to 35 with Graves' hyperthyroidism.

The rearrangement links TRBV11-2 to TRBJ2-2; D perhaps matches TRBD2 (6 bases). V lost 3 bases and J lost 0, with 8 bases in between. The CDR3 contains 15 residues. The germline gives CDR1 SGHAT, CDR2 FQNNGV. This CDR3 reads CASSFGGSNTGELFF. CDR3 coding DNA: TGTGCCAGCAGCTTCGGGGGATCGAACACCGGGGAGCTGTTTTTT.

The table lists this clonotype with a few counts. The chain links TRBV9 to TRBJ2-7; possibly TRBD1 or TRBD2 for D (6 bases each). Per the germline V gene, CDR1 is SGDLS and CDR2 is YYNGEE. The V gene lost 3 bases and the J gene lost 3 bases, with 16 bases spanning the gap. CDR3 length: 15 amino acids. The CDR3 coding sequence is TGTGCCAGCAGCGAGGGGGGCACGGACCTCTACGAGCAGTACTTC. Translated, it gives CASSEGGTDLYEQYF.

As to this clonotype: Compared with germline, one end of the junction differs, possibly owing to a read error. This chain uses TRBV2 with TRBJ1-2, with D possibly matching TRBD1 (6 bases). The length of the CDR3 is 14 residues. The germline gives CDR1 SNHLY, CDR2 FYNNEI. This CDR3 is CASSLGARGHGYTF. CDR3 coding DNA: TGCGCCAGCAGCTTAGGTGCCAGGGGCCATGGCTACACCTTC.

The J gene is TRBJ2-5, the V gene TRBV29-1; D is uncertain. This CDR3 spans 12 amino acids. CDR1 SQVTM and CDR2 ANQGSEA come from the germline V gene. Between the trimmed V and J ends, which lost 1 base and 5 bases, there was a span of 8 bases. For the CDR3, the DNA is TGCAGCGTTGAAGTTGGATGGGAGACCCAGTACTTC. Protein sequence: CSVEVGWETQYF.

This clonotype was seen a handful of times. The rearrangement links TRBV9 to TRBJ1-4; 9 bases match TRBD1. The J segment lost 8 bases and the V segment lost 3 bases, leaving 11 bases of the junction unmatched. CDR1 is SGDLS and CDR2 is YYNGEE in the germline V gene. This CDR3 region has 16 residues. The CDR3 region is CASSGLPGQGGEKLFF. CDR3 bases: TGTGCCAGCAGCGGCTTGCCGGGACAGGGAGGGGAAAAACTGTTTTTT.

This clonotype occurred a few times. A read error may produce the germline difference seen at one junction end. The chain recombines TRBV10-3 with TRBJ1-1, with D perhaps matching TRBD1 (5 bases). CDR3 length: 15 residues. Germline values: CDR1 ENHRY, CDR2 SYGVKD. The CDR3 loop is CASSYSGTLGTEAFF. Written as DNA, the CDR3 is TGTGCCAGCAGTTACTCGGGGACTCTAGGCACTGAAGCTTTCTTT.

This clonotype was recorded once. The rearrangement joins TRBV25-1 to TRBJ1-2; D perhaps matches TRBD1 (5 bases). This CDR3 has 13 amino acids. V lost 2 bases, J lost 8 bases, and 12 bases lay in between. The germline CDR1 and CDR2 sequences are MGHDK and SYGVNS. Here the CDR3 reads CASSEVGERGYTF. CDR3 DNA sequence: TGTGCCAGCAGTGAAGTGGGGGAACGAGGCTACACCTTC.

This clonotype has ten or more counts. CDR3 DNA: TGTGCCAGCAGCCTAGGACCGGGAGGAAACACCATATATTTT. Translating gives CASSLGPGGNTIYF. The chain uses TRBV7-3 and TRBJ1-3, with no clear D. V gave up 5 bases and J gave up 4 bases, with 12 bases separating them. The CDR3 covers 14 residues. In germline, CDR1 is SGHTA, CDR2 FQGTGA.

Note on this clonotype: Mismatch with germline at one junction end may stem from a read error. CDR3 loop: CGATPRGLGETQYF. As DNA, the CDR3 is TGCGGTGCTACCCCTCGGGGACTGGGAGAGACCCAGTACTTC. The gene calls are TRBV20-1 and TRBJ2-5, with D tentatively TRBD2 (6 bases). The CDR3 covers 14 residues. Germline loops: CDR1 DFQATT, CDR2 SNEGSKA (reference sequence).

This rearrangement joins TRBV29-1 to TRBJ2-5; TRBD1 aligns across 8 bases. This CDR3 comprises 13 residues. After removal of 6 bases from V and 5 bases from J, the junction contained 8 bases not matched to a gene. Looked up from germline, CDR1 is SQVTM and CDR2 is ANQGSEA. CDR3 sequence reads: CSVRQGLHETQYF. The DNA of the CDR3 is TGCAGCGTCAGACAGGGGCTTCATGAGACCCAGTACTTC.

This clonotype was found a few times. The V gene is TRBV5-1, the J gene TRBJ2-5, with 10 positions matching TRBD2. CDR3 size: 16 residues. Germline-derived CDR1 and CDR2 are SGHRS and YFSETQ. The V and J ends lost 0 bases and 5 bases, in that order; junction bases with no gene match: 7. In nucleotides, the CDR3 is TGCGCCAGCAGCTTGGCGCGTCTAGCGGGAGCCGAGACCCAGTACTTC. It is translated as CASSLARLAGAETQYF.

The CDR3 DNA reads TGTGCCAGCAGCACCGGACAGGGGGGGAGTCAGCCCCAGCATTTT. Protein sequence: CASSTGQGGSQPQHF. This chain uses TRBV24-1 with TRBJ1-5; TRBD1 matches 10 bases. There are 15 residues in the CDR3. The germline gives CDR1 KGHDR, CDR2 SFDVKD. V shed 11 bases and J 6 bases; nucleotides not matched to a gene: 12.

This clonotype was picked up one time. V usage is TRBV14 and J usage is TRBJ1-3; the match to TRBD1 covers 7 bases. Germline values: CDR1 SGHDN, CDR2 FVKESK. Trimming removed 3 bases from V and 4 bases from J; junction bases left unmatched: 3. The CDR3 extends over 14 amino acids. The DNA of the CDR3 is TGTGCCAGCAGCCAGAGGGGGCGAGGAAACACCATATATTTT. Translated: CASSQRGRGNTIYF.

This chain joins TRBV2 and TRBJ1-2; D is perhaps TRBD1 (5 bases). Trimming pared 6 bases from V and 6 bases from J, leaving 17 bases between. The germline V gene encodes CDR1 SNHLY and CDR2 FYNNEI. CDR3 length: 14 residues. The CDR3 sequence is CASRRPRDSDGYTF. The CDR3 DNA follows: TGTGCCAGCAGGCGACCCCGGGACTCGGATGGCTACACCTTC.